A selection of T cell receptor beta chains follows, all from one sample in a study of cytomegalovirus exposure and HLA in healthy donors. Profiling relied on immunoSEQ multiplex PCR, and the TCRdb table lists in-frame clones only, not all of them. The sample carries roughly 190,000 clones, around 83% recorded once. Sequenced input: PBMCs. The receptor set was obtained from a middle-aged woman in good health and CMV-seronegative. Each CDR3 is given with its conserved first and last residue. A D gene is named only where the DNA matches it firmly. Size values are once, few and many counts, or a class for expanded clones, and some rows have none.

J: TRBJ2-5
V: TRBV7-2
size: NA
D: TRBD2
CDR3: CASRMLAGGPGKTQYF
DNA: TGTGCCAGCAGGATGCTAGCGGGAGGGCCCGGAAAGACCCAGTACTTC

J: TRBJ2-1
V: TRBV30
size: NA
D: NA
CDR3: CACNIRLTRPSNLAPVPKGQFF
DNA: TGTGCCTGTAACATAAGGCTAACAAGGCCCTCAAATCTAGCCCCTGTCCCTAAGGGGCAGTTCTTC

J: TRBJ1-5
V: TRBV6-5
size: once
D: NA
CDR3: CASSSGYQPQHF
DNA: TGTGCCAGCAGTTCAGGGTATCAGCCCCAGCATTTT

J: TRBJ2-1
V: TRBV11-3
size: NA
D: NA
CDR3: CASGSSYNEQFF
DNA: TGTGCCAGCGGGAGCTCCTACAATGAGCAGTTCTTC

J: TRBJ2-7
V: TRBV7-2
size: once
D: NA
CDR3: CASSLGHLGDYEQYF
DNA: TGTGCCAGCAGCTTGGGACATTTGGGGGACTACGAGCAGTACTTC

J: TRBJ2-7
V: TRBV10-3
size: NA
D: TRBD1
CDR3: CAISDFPGQGPGEQYF
DNA: TGTGCCATCAGTGACTTCCCGGGACAGGGGCCGGGGGAGCAGTACTTC

J: TRBJ1-2
V: TRBV19
size: NA
D: NA
CDR3: CASNNLTGLGGYTF
DNA: TGTGCCAGTAATAACCTTACAGGTCTCGGCGGCTACACCTTC

J: TRBJ1-1
V: TRBV12-2
size: NA
D: NA
CDR3: CASRLAHFWGGVTEAFF
DNA: TGTGCAAGTCGCTTAGCGCATTTTTGGGGAGGCGTCACTGAAGCTTTCTTT

J: TRBJ1-5
V: TRBV19
size: NA
D: NA
CDR3: CASSRAGGGSNQPQHF
DNA: TGTGCCAGTAGCCGGGCTGGGGGGGGGAGCAATCAGCCCCAGCATTTT

J: TRBJ1-1
V: TRBV6-5
size: NA
D: NA
CDR3: CASSSPREGTTEAFF
DNA: TGTGCCAGCAGTTCCCCTAGGGAGGGGACCACTGAAGCTTTCTTT

J: TRBJ1-3
V: TRBV9
size: NA
D: NA
CDR3: CASSSGGGNTIYF
DNA: TGTGCCAGCAGCTCGGGGGGGGGAAACACCATATATTTT

J: TRBJ2-7
V: TRBV6-6
size: NA
D: TRBD2
CDR3: CASSNAQRERYEQYF
DNA: TGTGCCAGCAGCAACGCCCAGCGGGAGAGGTACGAGCAGTACTTC

J: TRBJ2-3
V: TRBV2
size: NA
D: NA
CDR3: CASSDPTDTQYF
DNA: TGTGCCAGCAGTGACCCGACAGATACGCAGTATTTT

J: TRBJ1-2
V: TRBV9
size: NA
D: TRBD1
CDR3: CTSSPTDRSNYGYTF
DNA: TGTACCAGCAGCCCCACGGACAGGTCCAACTATGGCTACACCTTC

J: TRBJ2-1
V: TRBV9
size: NA
D: TRBD2
CDR3: CASSARDYSNEQFF
DNA: TGTGCCAGCAGCGCCCGGGACTACTCTAATGAGCAGTTCTTC

J: TRBJ2-2
V: TRBV7-6
size: few
D: TRBD1
CDR3: CASSFAGTGSGELFF
DNA: TGTGCCAGCAGCTTTGCTGGGACAGGGAGCGGGGAGCTGTTTTTT

J: TRBJ1-5
V: TRBV5-1
size: NA
D: NA
CDR3: CASSRTGDSNQPQHF
DNA: TGCGCCAGCAGCAGGACGGGGGATAGCAATCAGCCCCAGCATTTT

J: TRBJ2-5
V: TRBV5-4
size: NA
D: NA
CDR3: CASSSPPGAGGTQYF
DNA: TGTGCCAGCAGCTCCCCTCCAGGGGCCGGAGGGACCCAGTACTTC

J: TRBJ2-2
V: TRBV5-4
size: NA
D: TRBD2
CDR3: CASSLAGGNTGELFF
DNA: TGTGCCAGCAGCTTAGCGGGAGGGAACACCGGGGAGCTGTTTTTT

J: TRBJ2-3
V: TRBV7-3
size: NA
D: NA
CDR3: CASSLNAMADTQYF
DNA: TGTGCCAGCAGCTTAAACGCTATGGCAGATACGCAGTATTTT